Below are 8 T cell receptor beta chains sequenced from a single sample in a study of CD8+CD57+ T cells in acquired aplastic anemia. Both TCR beta VDJ combination and CDR3 sequence profiling were carried out. Genomic DNA was the template for this profiling. TCRdb re-called the reads through MiXCR, storing one row per CDR3 protein. Among approximately 270,000 distinct CDR3 sequences listed, roughly half were seen once. Sequencing was carried out using sorted CD4+, CD8+, or CD8+CD57+ T cells (not recorded which) from PBMCs. The source is a human donor with severe aplastic anemia or a healthy control (not recorded which).

Ten or more counts support this clonotype. The gene calls are TRBV5-1 and TRBJ1-5, with 8 nucleotides matching TRBD1. The CDR3 extends over 14 amino acids. V dropped 3 bases and J dropped 6; count of bases not matched to a gene: 5. Germline values: CDR1 SGHRS, CDR2 YFSETQ. Here the CDR3 reads CASSSGTGGQPQHF. CDR3 DNA sequence: TGCGCCAGCAGCTCCGGGACAGGAGGTCAGCCCCAGCATTTT.

This clonotype was recorded many times. The V call is TRBV20-1, the J call TRBJ2-2, with TRBD1 matching over 9 bases. The junction had 8 bases not matched to a gene; V was cut back by 6 bases and J by 6 bases. This CDR3 is built from 14 residues. Germline V gives CDR1 DFQATT, CDR2 SNEGSKA (reference sequence). Here the CDR3 DNA reads TGCAGTGCGCCCGGGACAGGGATCGCCGGGGAGCTGTTTTTT. This gives the protein CSAPGTGIAGELFF.

This clonotype was seen at least ten times. The chain uses TRBV7-8 and TRBJ1-1; no clear D gene. The CDR3 has 14 residues. The V gene lost 3 bases and the J gene lost 0 bases, with 8 bases spanning the gap. Germline-derived CDR1 and CDR2 are SGHVS and FQNEAQ. CDR3 protein: CASSFMGMNTEAFF. The CDR3, as DNA: TGTGCCAGCAGCTTTATGGGAATGAACACTGAAGCTTTCTTT.

Notes on this clonotype: Its ends do not fully match the called genes, so a read error is possible. This chain joins TRBV6-1 and TRBJ1-1; D not resolved. This CDR3 has 13 amino acids. The germline gives CDR1 MNHNS, CDR2 SASEGT. DNA of the CDR3: TGCGCCAGCAGCCCCGTTGGGAACACTGAAGCTTTCTTT. Residues: CASSPVGNTEAFF.

The chain carries TRBV29-1 and TRBJ1-3, with 7 bases aligning to TRBD1. The length of the CDR3 is 15 residues. Germline values: CDR1 SQVTM, CDR2 ANQGSEA. The V and J ends lost 3 bases and 0 bases, in that order; junction bases with no gene match: 5. CDR3 sequence: CSVEQGVNSGNTIYF. As DNA, the CDR3 is TGCAGCGTTGAGCAGGGGGTAAACTCTGGAAACACCATATATTTT. The variable domain in full, with the rest retrieved from reference TRBV29-1 and TRBJ1-3, is SAVISQKPSRDICQRGTSLTIQCQVDSQVTMMFWYRQQPGQSLTLIATANQGSEATYESGFVIDKFPISRPNLTFSTLTVSNMSPEDSSIYLCSVEQGVNSGNTIYFGEGSWLTVV.

The rearrangement joins TRBV2 to TRBJ2-6, with D uncertain. The CDR3 spans 12 residues. Trimming pared 6 bases from V and 2 bases from J, leaving 2 bases between. Germline V gives CDR1 SNHLY, CDR2 FYNNEI. The CDR3: CASRAGANVLTF. The CDR3 nucleotides read TGTGCCAGCAGGGCTGGGGCCAACGTCCTGACTTTC.

This clonotype came up a few times. The rearrangement joins TRBV5-1 to TRBJ2-1, with 7 nucleotides matching TRBD1. V dropped 4 bases and J dropped 5; count of bases not matched to a gene: 6. Looked up from germline, CDR1 is SGHRS and CDR2 is YFSETQ. The CDR3 has 14 residues. The CDR3 reads CASSPGQVNNEQFF. CDR3 nucleotide sequence: TGCGCCAGCAGCCCAGGACAGGTGAACAATGAGCAGTTCTTC.

In this sample, this clonotype turned up many times. CDR3 bases: TGTGCCACTCGGAGGGGGGGCGACGGCGAGCAGTACTTC. It codes for CATRRGGDGEQYF. This rearrangement joins TRBV28 to TRBJ2-7; weak D call: TRBD2 (7 bases). Germline V gene data show CDR1 as MDHEN and CDR2 as SYDVKM. The V end lost 10 bases, the J end lost 6 bases, and 19 bases lay between the germline ends. The CDR3 is made up of 13 amino acids. Using reference TRBV28 and TRBJ2-7 for the parts outside the CDR3, the full variable domain is DVKVTQSSRYLVKRTGEKVFLECVQDMDHENMFWYRQDPGLGLRLIYFSYDVKMKEKGDIPEGYSVSREKKERFSLILESASTNQTSMYLCATRRGGDGEQYFGPGTRLTVT.